This T cell receptor beta chain is from a study of cytomegalovirus exposure and HLA in healthy donors. PCR employed 60 Vbeta and 13 Jbeta primers. Profiled with immunoSEQ multiplex PCR; TCRdb holds only in-frame clones, not every one. The data hold nearly 70,000 clones, with roughly 74% observed a single time. The CDR3 extends over 14 amino acids. Trimming stripped 2 bases from V and 3 bases from J, with 8 bases between. Germline V gene data show CDR1 as MNHEY and CDR2 as SVGAGI. Specimen: PBMCs. This TCR derives from an older woman in good health and CMV-seropositive. V is TRBV6-5 and J is TRBJ2-4; a possible D gene is TRBD2 (5 bases). CDR3: CASSYAGGKNIQYF. In DNA, the CDR3 is TGTGCCAGCAGTTACGCAGGAGGCAAAAACATTCAGTACTTC.